This passage covers 24 T cell receptor beta chains from one sample sequenced in a study of shared clonotypes between healthy human individuals. Generated by immunoSEQ multiplex PCR, the TCRdb table keeps only in-frame clones and is missing some. The sample shows around 1.5 million clones, nearly 99% of them seen only once. Sequenced: naive CD4+ T cells sorted from blood. Subset: CD45RA+ positively selected. All receptors derive from a man between 25 and 39 years old in good health.

The chain recombines TRBV4-1 with TRBJ1-2, with D perhaps matching TRBD1 (6 bases). CDR3 length: 14 amino acids. The germline V gene encodes CDR1 MGHRA and CDR2 YSYEKL. V dropped 0 bases and J dropped 4 bases, with 9 bases sitting between them. The CDR3, as DNA: TGCGCCAGCAGCCAAGATGGCAGGGGCTATGGCTACACCTTC. Translation: CASSQDGRGYGYTF.

This sequence joins TRBV27 and TRBJ2-2; the match to TRBD1 covers 11 bases. This CDR3 spans 17 amino acids. Trimming cost V 4 bases and J 5 bases; bases outside gene matches: 9. Germline loops: CDR1 MNHEY, CDR2 SMNVEV (reference sequence). As DNA, the CDR3 is TGTGCCAGCAGTTCACGAACCGGACAGGGGGCGACCGGGGAGCTGTTTTTT. Translated: CASSSRTGQGATGELFF.

The chain joins TRBV27 to TRBJ2-7, with a weak D call TRBD1 (5 bases). Trimming cost V 1 base and J 2 bases, with 15 bases left between them. The CDR3 sequence is 16 residues long. Per the germline V gene, CDR1 is MNHEY and CDR2 is SMNVEV (reference sequence). CDR3 amino acids: CASSLFAGGRAYEQYF. CDR3 in DNA: TGTGCCAGCAGTTTATTTGCAGGTGGCAGGGCCTACGAGCAGTACTTC.

The rearrangement links TRBV28 to TRBJ2-1; the D gene is possibly TRBD1 (6 bases). Per germline, CDR1 MDHEN and CDR2 SYDVKM. Trimming took 5 bases from V and 11 from J, leaving 10 bases between them. CDR3 size: 11 residues. DNA of the CDR3: TGTGCCAGCAGTGGGGGCGGCAAGCAGTTCTTC. Amino acid sequence: CASSGGGKQFF. Full variable domain (remainder filled in from reference TRBV28 and TRBJ2-1): DVKVTQSSRYLVKRTGEKVFLECVQDMDHENMFWYRQDPGLGLRLIYFSYDVKMKEKGDIPEGYSVSREKKERFSLILESASTNQTSMYLCASSGGGKQFFGPGTRLTVL.

The V and J genes are TRBV11-2 and TRBJ2-3; D perhaps matches TRBD2 (6 bases). V was cut by 6 bases and J by 6 bases, with 16 bases left in between. This CDR3 has 14 residues. CDR1 and CDR2 (germline): SGHAT, FQNNGV. The CDR3 loop is CASSPGVPRDTQYF. The CDR3 DNA is TGTGCCAGCAGTCCGGGGGTGCCCCGGGATACGCAGTATTTT.

On this clone itself: Other DNA variants within this sample encode the same CDR3. The CDR3 bases are TGTGCCAGCAGTTTAAGCGGGGGCCCCTCCTACAATGAGCAGTTCTTC. This encodes CASSLSGGPSYNEQFF. The chain uses TRBV28 and TRBJ2-1, with 8 bases that match TRBD2. Germline assignment: CDR1 MDHEN and CDR2 SYDVKM. The V and J ends lost 2 bases and 0 bases, in that order; junction bases with no gene match: 3. The CDR3 is made up of 16 amino acids. Full variable domain (rest looked up from reference TRBV28 and TRBJ2-1): DVKVTQSSRYLVKRTGEKVFLECVQDMDHENMFWYRQDPGLGLRLIYFSYDVKMKEKGDIPEGYSVSREKKERFSLILESASTNQTSMYLCASSLSGGPSYNEQFFGPGTRLTVL.

This rearrangement joins TRBV7-9 to TRBJ2-7, with D tentatively TRBD1 (5 bases). There are 17 residues in the CDR3. Trimming pared 1 base from V and 2 bases from J, leaving 18 bases between. Germline V gene data show CDR1 as SEHNR and CDR2 as FQNEAQ (reference sequence). CDR3 nucleotide sequence: TGTGCCAGCAGCTTAGGGCTGGCAGGGCCCTCTCCCTACGAGCAGTACTTC. Residues: CASSLGLAGPSPYEQYF.

The chain uses TRBV10-3 and TRBJ2-1; 13 nucleotides align to TRBD2. The germline V gene has CDR1 ENHRY and CDR2 SYGVKD. V was clipped by 4 bases and J by 2 bases; unmatched bases: 11. This CDR3 has 19 amino acids. The CDR3 nucleotides read TGTGCCATCAGTGCGAAGGGACTAGCGGGACGGATCACCTACAATGAGCAGTTCTTC. Translated: CAISAKGLAGRITYNEQFF.

The chain recombines TRBV11-2 with TRBJ1-3; 9 bases agree with TRBD1. Germline assignment: CDR1 SGHAT and CDR2 FQNNGV. V trimming: 7 bases; J trimming: 4 bases; junction bases outside the gene matches: 8. This CDR3 has 15 residues. The chain's CDR3 is CASNLGQGYGNTIYF. In nucleotides, the CDR3 is TGTGCCAGCAACCTGGGACAGGGTTACGGAAACACCATATATTTT.

The genes are TRBV5-1 and TRBJ1-3; no clear D. V gave up 4 bases and J gave up 2 bases, with 7 bases separating them. Germline loops: CDR1 SGHRS, CDR2 YFSETQ. This CDR3 region has 13 residues. The CDR3 DNA follows: TGCGCCAGCAGCCCCCCCGCTGGAAACACCATATATTTT. Translating it yields CASSPPAGNTIYF.

The chain recombines TRBV6-1 with TRBJ2-1; D gene ambiguous. From germline, CDR1 is MNHNS and CDR2 SASEGT. Trimming pared 4 bases from V and 2 bases from J, leaving 12 bases between. The CDR3 length is 15 residues. CDR3 DNA: TGTGCCAGCAGTGTTAGTCACCAAGCCTACAATGAGCAGTTCTTC. It translates to CASSVSHQAYNEQFF.

The rearrangement uses TRBV7-9 and TRBJ2-5; D is uncertain. Per the germline V gene, CDR1 is SEHNR and CDR2 is FQNEAQ (reference sequence). The CDR3 totals 13 residues. The germline V and J ends were trimmed by 6 bases and 2 bases, with 10 bases remaining between them. This chain's CDR3 is CASSRSTQETQYF. The CDR3 DNA reads as TGTGCCAGCAGTAGGTCTACACAAGAGACCCAGTACTTC.

The rearrangement links TRBV18 to TRBJ1-2, with D tentatively TRBD1 (6 bases). There are 16 residues in the CDR3. Germline V lookup: CDR1 KGHSH, CDR2 LQKENI. V lost 6 bases and J lost 2, with 19 bases in between. CDR3: CASSNYQGGSNYGYTF. The CDR3, as DNA: TGTGCCAGCTCGAACTACCAAGGGGGGTCGAACTATGGCTACACCTTC.

The chain carries TRBV9 and TRBJ1-5; 7 nucleotides agree with TRBD1. V shed 4 bases, J shed 2 bases, and the junction held 9 bases outside the gene matches. Germline V CDR1 and CDR2: SGDLS, YYNGEE. The CDR3 extends over 16 amino acids. For the CDR3, the DNA is TGTGCCAGCAGCTTAGATAACAGGGGCGGCAATCAGCCCCAGCATTTT. Encoded protein: CASSLDNRGGNQPQHF.

The chain joins TRBV6-5 to TRBJ2-3; D not resolved. The CDR3 is 15 amino acids. CDR1 MNHEY and CDR2 SVGAGI come from the germline V gene. Trimming removed 4 bases at V and 0 bases at J, with 11 bases between. CDR3 coding DNA: TGTGCCAGCAGTTCACCGGGTCTAAGCACAGATACGCAGTATTTT. Its protein is CASSSPGLSTDTQYF.

The chain employs TRBV5-1 and TRBJ2-3; D perhaps matches TRBD2 (6 bases). Per the germline V gene, CDR1 is SGHRS and CDR2 is YFSETQ. V lost 3 bases and J lost 0, with 14 bases in between. The CDR3 has 16 residues. Here the CDR3 reads CASSSFSGVSTDTQYF. Here the CDR3 DNA reads TGCGCCAGCAGCTCCTTTTCGGGAGTGAGCACAGATACGCAGTATTTT.

The rearrangement links TRBV18 to TRBJ2-2; no firm D call. CDR3 length equals 13 residues. The ends were cut back, 1 base at V and 4 bases at J, with 4 bases in the middle. Germline V gene data show CDR1 as KGHSH and CDR2 as LQKENI. The CDR3 is CASSPLTTGELFF. Written as DNA, the CDR3 is TGTGCCAGCTCACCACTTACCACCGGGGAGCTGTTTTTT. Variable domain in full (rest from reference TRBV18 and TRBJ2-2): NAGVMQNPRHLVRRRGQEARLRCSPMKGHSHVYWYRQLPEEGLKFMVYLQKENIIDESGMPKERFSAEFPKEGPSILRIQQVVRGDSAAYFCASSPLTTGELFFGEGSRLTVL.

This clone has just one count. The chain joins TRBV5-4 to TRBJ2-7; a weak D match, TRBD1 (5 bases). The germline V gene has CDR1 SGHNT and CDR2 YYREEE (reference sequence). V was pared by 4 bases and J by 4 bases, with 15 bases between. The CDR3 has 14 amino acids. The CDR3, as DNA: TGTGCCAGCAGCCGACAGCATAAGGTATACGAGCAGTACTTC. This codes for CASSRQHKVYEQYF.

This CDR3 is CAWSKGYEKLFF. Here the CDR3 DNA reads TGTGCCTGGAGTAAGGGATATGAAAAACTGTTTTTT. This sequence joins TRBV30 and TRBJ1-4; D remains ambiguous. Germline V gene lookup returns CDR1 GTSNPN and CDR2 SVGIG (reference sequence). The CDR3 has 12 residues. The V end lost 2 bases, the J end lost 6 bases, and 7 bases lay between the germline ends. Full variable domain (rest looked up from reference TRBV30 and TRBJ1-4): SQTIHQWPATLVQPVGSPLSLECTVEGTSNPNLYWYRQAAGRGLQLLFYSVGIGQISSEVPQNLSASRPQDRQFILSSKKLLLSDSGFYLCAWSKGYEKLFFGSGTQLSVL.

This clone showed up just once. The chain links TRBV19 to TRBJ1-3; D not resolved. V lost 0 bases and J lost 4, with 7 bases in between. CDR3 length: 14 amino acids. Germline-derived CDR1 and CDR2 are LNHDA and SQIVND (reference sequence). CDR3 coding DNA: TGTGCCAGTAGTATAGAGACCCCGGGAAACACCATATATTTT. This gives the protein CASSIETPGNTIYF.

This CDR3 is CATSRDGFREQYF. DNA of the CDR3: TGTGCCACCAGCAGAGACGGGTTTCGCGAGCAGTACTTC. V and J are TRBV15 and TRBJ2-7; no reliable D call. Germline V gene lookup returns CDR1 LNHNV and CDR2 YYDKDF (reference sequence). With 0 bases removed from V and 6 bases from J, the gap between germline ends came to 9 bases. This CDR3 region has 13 residues.

The count of this clone is one. The rearrangement links TRBV6-5 to TRBJ1-1; 9 nucleotides line up with TRBD1. The CDR3 is 15 residues long. Looked up from germline, CDR1 is MNHEY and CDR2 is SVGAGI. V gave up 6 bases and J gave up 1 base; unmatched junction bases: 6. The CDR3 here is CASREQGARNTEAFF. The DNA for the CDR3 is TGTGCCAGCAGGGAACAGGGGGCAAGGAACACTGAAGCTTTCTTT.

Regarding this clone: Distinct nucleotide sequences in the sample also encode this CDR3. The rearrangement joins TRBV18 to TRBJ2-5; TRBD2 agrees at 7 bases. This CDR3 is built from 15 residues. Germline values: CDR1 KGHSH, CDR2 LQKENI. V lost 0 bases, J lost 0 bases, and 1 base stayed unmatched. CDR3 in DNA: TGTGCCAGCTCACCACCGGGGGGGTACCAAGAGACCCAGTACTTC. Translation gives CASSPPGGYQETQYF.

V gene TRBV6-1 combines with J gene TRBJ2-1; 9 bases map to TRBD1. The CDR3 loop spans 14 amino acids. Germline V gives CDR1 MNHNS, CDR2 SASEGT. The V and J ends lost 5 bases and 9 bases, in that order; junction bases with no gene match: 8. The CDR3 nucleotides read TGTGCCAGCAGTCAGGGACAGGGCTTCGGTGAGCAGTTCTTC. The encoded protein is CASSQGQGFGEQFF.